These 29 T cell receptor beta chains came from one sample sequenced in a study of beta chain features in type 1 diabetes. General observations from the study: In all four CD4+ subsets, TCRB CDR3 length was significantly, moderately reduced in type 1 diabetes.

The entirety of the isolated RNA underwent reverse transcription, so expressed TCRB transcripts were sequenced. Produced via immunoSEQ multiplex PCR; TCRdb's table is partial and in-frame only. Here the sample spans around 280,000 clones, around 16% being singletons. Their antigens are not known. What was sequenced was naive CD4+ T cells from blood. These receptor sequences come from a man younger than 30 with type 1 diabetes.

V usage is TRBV13 and J usage is TRBJ2-3, with 12 bases identical to TRBD2. The CDR3 loop spans 16 amino acids. The J segment lost 0 bases and the V segment lost 5 bases, leaving 3 bases of the junction unmatched. In germline, CDR1 is PRHDT, CDR2 FYEKMQ (reference sequence). CDR3 nucleotides: TGTGCCAGCAGCGGCGGGACTAGCGGGAGCACAGATACGCAGTATTTT. The encoded protein is CASSGGTSGSTDTQYF.

The V call is TRBV4-3, the J call TRBJ1-4; 10 bases align to TRBD1. V shed 6 bases and J 7 bases; nucleotides not matched to a gene: 5. The germline V gene encodes CDR1 LGHNA and CDR2 YSLEER. The CDR3 has 14 residues. This chain's CDR3 is CASSRQGAIEKLFF. The CDR3 DNA follows: TGCGCCAGCAGTCGACAGGGGGCAATTGAAAAACTGTTTTTT.

The genes are TRBV5-6 and TRBJ2-5; D may be TRBD1 (5 bases). Trimming removed 4 bases from V and 3 bases from J, with 16 bases in between. This CDR3 comprises 15 residues. Germline loops: CDR1 SGHDT, CDR2 YYEEEE. CDR3 bases: TGTGCCAGCAGCCCCCGGACGACCAGGGAAGAGACCCAGTACTTC. Residues: CASSPRTTREETQYF.

This clone was seen a few times. As DNA, the CDR3 is TGTGCCAGCAGCTTAGCGAATTATGACAGGTTTCCCTACGAGCAGTACTTC. This gives the protein CASSLANYDRFPYEQYF. This chain connects TRBV7-9 to TRBJ2-7, with D perhaps TRBD1 (6 bases). CDR1 and CDR2 (germline): SEHNR, FQNEAQ (reference sequence). CDR3 length equals 17 residues. V was clipped by 0 bases and J by 2 bases, with 17 bases between them.

The V gene is TRBV6-6, the J gene TRBJ2-2, with 9 bases that match TRBD2. Unmatched junction bases numbered 4, after V lost 8 bases and J lost 0 bases. The CDR3 runs 15 residues. Germline loops: CDR1 MNHNY, CDR2 SVGAGI (reference sequence). The CDR3 loop is CASRTSAANTGELFF. Written as DNA, the CDR3 is TGTGCCAGCCGGACTAGCGCTGCGAACACCGGGGAGCTGTTTTTT.

This clone has a handful of counts. V gene TRBV7-2 combines with J gene TRBJ2-7; 9 bases are a match to TRBD1. Germline V CDR1 and CDR2: SGHTA, FQGNSA. The CDR3 length is 15 residues. J was trimmed by 8 bases and V by 7 bases; bases with no gene match: 15. This chain's CDR3 is CASTDPGTGYTKQYF. The CDR3 coding sequence is TGTGCCAGCACCGATCCCGGGACAGGGTATACGAAGCAGTACTTC. The full variable domain, rest sourced from reference TRBV7-2 and TRBJ2-7, is GAGVSQSPSNKVTEKGKDVELRCDPISGHTALYWYRQSLGQGLEFLIYFQGNSAPDKSGLPSDRFSAERTGGSVSTLTIQRTQQEDSAVYLCASTDPGTGYTKQYFGPGTRLTVT.

The chain combines TRBV7-8 with TRBJ1-5; maybe TRBD1 (5 bases). The germline V and J ends were trimmed by 0 bases and 6 bases, with 15 bases remaining between them. The CDR3 runs to 16 residues. Germline-derived CDR1 and CDR2 are SGHVS and FQNEAQ. This CDR3 reads CASSLASGHSGQPQHF. The DNA for the CDR3 is TGTGCCAGCAGCTTAGCGAGTGGACATAGCGGTCAGCCCCAGCATTTT. Variable domain in full (rest from reference TRBV7-8 and TRBJ1-5): GAGVSQSPRYKVAKRGQDVALRCDPISGHVSLFWYQQALGQGPEFLTYFQNEAQLDKSGLPSDRFFAERPEGSVSTLKIQRTQQEDSAVYLCASSLASGHSGQPQHFGDGTRLSIL.

In its sample, this clone was seen a few times. J is TRBJ1-1 and V is TRBV19, with D hard to call. The CDR3 runs to 15 residues. With 3 bases removed from V and 1 base from J, the gap between germline ends came to 12 bases. Germline CDR1 reads LNHDA; CDR2 reads SQIVND (reference sequence). This CDR3 reads CASSMYSGTNTEAFF. Written as DNA, the CDR3 is TGTGCCAGTAGTATGTACAGTGGAACGAACACTGAAGCTTTCTTT. Complete variable domain (other parts from reference TRBV19 and TRBJ1-1): DGGITQSPKYLFRKEGQNVTLSCEQNLNHDAMYWYRQDPGQGLRLIYYSQIVNDFQKGDIAEGYSVSREKKESFPLTVTSAQKNPTAFYLCASSMYSGTNTEAFFGQGTRLTVV.

This rearrangement joins TRBV28 to TRBJ1-5; D is possibly TRBD1 (6 bases). Germline CDR1 and CDR2: MDHEN and SYDVKM. The CDR3 length is 14 residues. Trimming took off 2 bases at V and 7 bases at J, with 12 bases between the two ends. In DNA form, the CDR3 reads TGTGCCAGCAGTTTAATACAGGGCAGACAGCCCCAGCATTTT. It encodes CASSLIQGRQPQHF.

Notes on this clone: The same CDR3 arises from other DNA sequences in this sample as well. The chain employs TRBV14 and TRBJ2-7; no clear D gene. Per germline, CDR1 SGHDN and CDR2 FVKESK. This CDR3 contains 11 residues. V dropped 4 bases and J dropped 2 bases, with 3 bases sitting between them. CDR3 nucleotide sequence: TGTGCCAGCAGCCTAACCTACGAGCAGTACTTC. Protein sequence: CASSLTYEQYF.

V usage is TRBV6-5 and J usage is TRBJ2-5; D might be TRBD1 (6 bases). The germline gives CDR1 MNHEY, CDR2 SVGAGI. This CDR3 has 15 residues. The V end was cut by 6 bases, the J end by 5 bases, with 19 bases between. CDR3 sequence reads: CASRGQSGEWETQYF. As DNA, the CDR3 is TGTGCCAGCAGAGGACAGAGTGGGGAATGGGAGACCCAGTACTTC.

There are a few counts of this clone. The rearrangement uses TRBV5-1 and TRBJ2-1; 9 positions match TRBD2. Germline values: CDR1 SGHRS, CDR2 YFSETQ. The CDR3 length is 14 residues. V lost 4 bases, J lost 8 bases, and 7 bases stayed unmatched. The CDR3 region is CASSPREGRDEQFF. CDR3 bases: TGCGCCAGCAGCCCGCGGGAGGGCCGGGATGAGCAGTTCTTC.

The CDR3 DNA follows: TGTGCCAGCAGCTTAGTCCACTCGCCCCCTACTTACGAGCAGTACTTC. Its protein is CASSLVHSPPTYEQYF. The chain carries TRBV7-2 and TRBJ2-7; D gene unclear. The CDR3 spans 16 residues. With 1 base removed from V and 4 bases from J, the gap between germline ends came to 17 bases. CDR1 is SGHTA, CDR2 FQGNSA, per germline.

The CDR3 sequence is CASSQTRQYSYEQYF. The DNA of the CDR3 is TGTGCCAGCTCACAAACCAGACAGTACTCCTACGAGCAGTACTTC. The chain recombines TRBV18 with TRBJ2-7, with a possible D match to TRBD1 (5 bases). Germline V lookup: CDR1 KGHSH, CDR2 LQKENI. Trimming took 4 bases from V and 0 from J, leaving 13 bases between them. The CDR3 length is 15 residues.

This clone was counted a few times. V is TRBV28 and J is TRBJ2-1; D possibly corresponds to TRBD1 (6 bases). The CDR3 is 14 amino acids. Per germline, CDR1 MDHEN and CDR2 SYDVKM. The V end was cut by 7 bases, the J end by 8 bases, with 18 bases between. For the CDR3, the DNA is TGTGCCAGCATTTCGAGCCCAGGGGTCGATGAGCAGTTCTTC. Encoded protein: CASISSPGVDEQFF.

The chain employs TRBV7-2 and TRBJ2-2; the D is unclear. Trimming removed 1 base at V and 6 bases at J, with 6 bases between. This CDR3 contains 13 residues. Germline-derived CDR1 and CDR2 are SGHTA and FQGNSA. The CDR3 loop reads CASSLVGSGELFF. The CDR3 DNA sequence: TGTGCCAGCAGCTTAGTCGGTTCCGGGGAGCTGTTTTTT.

This clone came up a few times. The rearrangement uses TRBV5-1 and TRBJ1-5, with a weak D call TRBD1 (6 bases). CDR3 length: 15 residues. The V end was cut by 4 bases, the J end by 4 bases, with 15 bases between. Germline assignment: CDR1 SGHRS and CDR2 YFSETQ. The CDR3 loop is CASSITGLGNQPQHF. The DNA for the CDR3 is TGCGCCAGCAGCATAACAGGGTTGGGAAATCAGCCCCAGCATTTT.

J is TRBJ2-7 and V is TRBV7-9; 13 positions match TRBD2. Looked up from germline, CDR1 is SEHNR and CDR2 is FQNEAQ (reference sequence). The CDR3 is 18 amino acids. Unmatched junction bases numbered 12, after V lost 4 bases and J lost 3 bases. The DNA of the CDR3 is TGTGCCAGCAGCTCTGCCCTGGGGACTAGCGGGGTACACTACGAGCAGTACTTC. Translated: CASSSALGTSGVHYEQYF.

This clone came up a few times. The rearrangement joins TRBV6-6 to TRBJ2-1; 14 bases are a match to TRBD2. The trim removed 4 bases at V and 12 bases at J, leaving 5 bases unmatched. This CDR3 comprises 14 residues. Germline CDR1 reads MNHNY; CDR2 reads SVGAGI (reference sequence). CDR3: CASSWGTSGSTQFF. The DNA for the CDR3 is TGTGCCAGCAGTTGGGGGACTAGCGGGAGTACGCAGTTCTTC.

The sample holds a few counts of this clone. The gene calls are TRBV2 and TRBJ2-3; D uncertain. V dropped 3 bases and J dropped 1 base, with 5 bases sitting between them. The CDR3 is 13 amino acids. CDR1 and CDR2 from the germline V gene are SNHLY and FYNNEI. The CDR3 sequence is CASSDPGTDTQYF. The CDR3 coding sequence is TGTGCCAGCAGTGATCCCGGCACAGATACGCAGTATTTT.

Only a few counts were recorded for this clone. This chain joins TRBV7-9 and TRBJ1-1; D gene unclear. V was shortened by 5 bases and J by 4 bases, with 14 bases between the two germline ends. CDR1 is SEHNR, CDR2 FQNEAQ, per germline (reference sequence). This CDR3 is built from 14 residues. The CDR3 nucleotides read TGTGCCAGCAGCGGGTCAACGGCGGGCACTGAAGCTTTCTTT. Its translation is CASSGSTAGTEAFF.

This clone came up a few times. The chain has TRBV7-2 and TRBJ2-2; D uncertain. Trimming removed 3 bases at V and 4 bases at J, with 6 bases between. This CDR3 has 13 amino acids. The germline V gene has CDR1 SGHTA and CDR2 FQGNSA. The CDR3 DNA follows: TGTGCCAGCAGCTTTAGCCCCACCGGGGAGCTGTTTTTT. This gives the protein CASSFSPTGELFF.

There are a few counts of this clone. The J gene is TRBJ2-5, the V gene TRBV29-1; no clear D gene. This CDR3 is 12 amino acids long. Germline V CDR1 and CDR2: SQVTM, ANQGSEA. Between the trimmed V and J ends, which lost 4 bases and 1 base, there was a span of 7 bases. In DNA, the CDR3 is TGCAGCGTTGGGGCAGCCCAAGAGACCCAGTACTTC. It yields the protein CSVGAAQETQYF. Variable domain in full (rest from reference TRBV29-1 and TRBJ2-5): SAVISQKPSRDICQRGTSLTIQCQVDSQVTMMFWYRQQPGQSLTLIATANQGSEATYESGFVIDKFPISRPNLTFSTLTVSNMSPEDSSIYLCSVGAAQETQYFGPGTRLLVL.

This clone has a handful of counts. The chain uses TRBV30 and TRBJ2-4, with 8 bases that match TRBD1. The germline CDR1 and CDR2 sequences are GTSNPN and SVGIG (reference sequence). This CDR3 is built from 13 residues. V gave up 8 bases and J gave up 4 bases; unmatched junction bases: 7. DNA for the CDR3: TGTGCCACAGCCCGGGACAGGAAAAACATTCAGTACTTC. Residues: CATARDRKNIQYF.

Only a few counts were recorded for this clone. CDR3 in amino acids: CSARGTLVYTF. The CDR3 bases are TGCAGTGCTAGAGGAACATTGGTCTACACCTTC. The chain couples TRBV20-1 to TRBJ1-2; D remains unclear. Trimming took off 1 base at V and 10 bases at J, with 10 bases between the two ends. Germline loops: CDR1 DFQATT, CDR2 SNEGSKA (reference sequence). CDR3 length equals 11 residues.

This sequence joins TRBV19 and TRBJ2-6; D not resolved. The length of the CDR3 is 17 residues. Germline V gene lookup returns CDR1 LNHDA and CDR2 SQIVND (reference sequence). The germline V and J ends were trimmed by 5 bases and 0 bases, with 14 bases remaining between them. In nucleotides, the CDR3 is TGTGCCAGTAGTCCTCCCAGATCGCACTCTGGGGCCAACGTCCTGACTTTC. Translation: CASSPPRSHSGANVLTF.

This clone was recorded a few times. The chain is built from TRBV4-1 and TRBJ2-7; 7 bases are shared with TRBD1. The V gene end was trimmed by 1 base and the J gene end by 0 bases; junction bases not matched to a gene: 0. CDR3 size: 14 residues. Germline CDR1 and CDR2: MGHRA and YSYEKL. The CDR3 is CASSQGDSSYEQYF. CDR3 nucleotide sequence: TGCGCCAGCAGCCAAGGGGACAGCTCCTACGAGCAGTACTTC.

The J gene is TRBJ2-5, the V gene TRBV25-1, with 9 bases identical to TRBD1. The CDR3 runs to 15 residues. With 4 bases clipped from V and 4 bases from J, the junction kept 7 bases outside the gene matches. The germline gives CDR1 MGHDK, CDR2 SYGVNS. CDR3 coding DNA: TGTGCCAGCAGTGTCGGGGACAGGGTTGGAGAGACCCAGTACTTC. This gives the protein CASSVGDRVGETQYF.

There are a few counts of this clone. The sample holds other DNA sequences that translate to the same CDR3. The genes are TRBV30 and TRBJ1-5; the D gene is possibly TRBD1 (6 bases). CDR3 length: 14 residues. Trimming took 0 bases from V and 4 from J, leaving 10 bases between them. The germline gives CDR1 GTSNPN, CDR2 SVGIG (reference sequence). The CDR3 loop reads CAWSVLQGNQPQHF. The CDR3 DNA sequence: TGTGCCTGGAGTGTACTACAGGGAAATCAGCCCCAGCATTTT.